The 19 T cell receptor beta chains reported below all come from one sample, sequenced in a study of cytomegalovirus exposure and HLA in healthy donors. The study ran its PCR with 60 Vbeta and 13 Jbeta primers. Assay: immunoSEQ multiplex PCR; the TCRdb copy retains only in-frame clones and omits some. This sample contains tens of thousands of clones. Sequencing was carried out using PBMCs. The receptors originated from a woman in her thirties or forties in good health and CMV-seronegative.

CDR3 sequence reads: CASRLDRAEKLFF. CDR3 DNA sequence: TGTGCCAGCAGACTTGACAGGGCGGAAAAACTGTTTTTT. J is TRBJ1-4 and V is TRBV6-5; 7 nucleotides line up with TRBD1. CDR1 is MNHEY and CDR2 is SVGAGI in the germline V gene. The J segment lost 8 bases and the V segment lost 6 bases, leaving 6 bases of the junction unmatched. The length of the CDR3 is 13 residues.

The J gene is TRBJ1-5, the V gene TRBV27; D is undetermined. The CDR3 covers 13 residues. Germline assignment: CDR1 MNHEY and CDR2 SMNVEV (reference sequence). V was shortened by 8 bases and J by 5 bases, with 13 bases between the two germline ends. CDR3 bases: TGTGCCAGCGGATTTACAGATGATCAGCCCCAGCATTTT. It is translated as CASGFTDDQPQHF.

CDR3 nucleotides: TGTGCCAGCAGTCCCTTTCCAGGGGGCGAGCAGTACTTC. As protein: CASSPFPGGEQYF. V is TRBV28 and J is TRBJ2-7, with TRBD1 matching 7 bases. This CDR3 region has 13 residues. J gave up 6 bases and V 5 bases, and 7 bases lay outside the gene matches. Germline V CDR1 and CDR2: MDHEN, SYDVKM.

This sequence joins TRBV6-1 and TRBJ1-1, with D maybe TRBD1 (6 bases). CDR1 and CDR2 (germline): MNHNS, SASEGT. The CDR3 spans 17 residues. Trimming took off 3 bases at V and 0 bases at J, with 17 bases between the two ends. The CDR3 region is CASSDGGPLALNTEAFF. The CDR3 bases are TGTGCCAGCAGTGATGGGGGCCCCCTTGCCCTGAACACTGAAGCTTTCTTT.

DNA for the CDR3: TGTGCCAGTAGTGGAGTCGTCAGCTATCAGCCCCAGCATTTT. This encodes CASSGVVSYQPQHF. The genes are TRBV19 and TRBJ1-5, with D hard to call. The V gene's germline CDR1 is LNHDA and CDR2 SQIVND (reference sequence). The CDR3 has 14 residues. Deletions cut 5 bases from V and 5 bases from J, with 13 bases between.

The chain uses TRBV7-3 and TRBJ2-3; TRBD2 agrees at 9 bases. CDR3 length: 14 residues. Germline CDR1 reads SGHTA; CDR2 reads FQGTGA. With V trimmed by 4 bases and J by 2 bases, 1 base remained unmatched. The CDR3 protein is CASSSSGATDTQYF. DNA for the CDR3: TGTGCCAGCAGCTCTAGCGGGGCCACAGATACGCAGTATTTT. The full variable domain, completed using reference TRBV7-3 and TRBJ2-3, is GAGVSQTPSNKVTEKGKYVELRCDPISGHTALYWYRQSLGQGPEFLIYFQGTGAADDSGLPNDRFFAVRPEGSVSTLKIQRTERGDSAVYLCASSSSGATDTQYFGPGTRLTVL.

CDR3 amino acids: CASSEMTASGNTIYF. Written as DNA, the CDR3 is TGTGCCAGCAGTGAAATGACAGCCTCTGGAAACACCATATATTTT. The rearrangement joins TRBV6-1 to TRBJ1-3, with a tentative D call TRBD1 (5 bases). CDR1 is MNHNS, CDR2 SASEGT, per germline. This CDR3 spans 15 amino acids. The germline V and J ends were trimmed by 2 bases and 0 bases, with 8 bases remaining between them.

J is TRBJ2-1 and V is TRBV5-1, with D possibly being TRBD2 (5 bases). The ends were cut back, 4 bases at V and 0 bases at J, with 11 bases in the middle. Per germline, CDR1 SGHRS and CDR2 YFSETQ. The length of the CDR3 is 15 residues. In nucleotides, the CDR3 is TGCGCCAGCAGCCTGGAGCGGAGCTCCTACAATGAGCAGTTCTTC. It yields the protein CASSLERSSYNEQFF. Filled out from reference TRBV5-1 and TRBJ2-1, the complete variable domain reads KAGVTQTPRYLIKTRGQQVTLSCSPISGHRSVSWYQQTPGQGLQFLFEYFSETQRNKGNFPGRFSGRQFSNSRSEMNVSTLELGDSALYLCASSLERSSYNEQFFGPGTRLTVL.

The chain combines TRBV6-5 with TRBJ1-3, with D perhaps TRBD1 (5 bases). Germline loops: CDR1 MNHEY, CDR2 SVGAGI. The CDR3 spans 15 residues. Trimming took off 4 bases at V and 7 bases at J, with 17 bases between the two ends. The chain's CDR3 is CASSSPSRSGNTIYF. In DNA, the CDR3 is TGTGCCAGCAGTTCCCCTTCTCGATCAGGGAACACCATATATTTT.

The chain carries TRBV9 and TRBJ1-6, with a tentative D call TRBD1 (5 bases). Germline lookup yields CDR1 SGDLS and CDR2 YYNGEE. This CDR3 has 14 residues. The ends were cut back, 0 bases at V and 8 bases at J, with 9 bases in the middle. CDR3 residues: CASSVAARDSPLHF. Written as DNA, the CDR3 is TGTGCCAGCAGCGTAGCCGCCAGGGATTCACCCCTCCACTTT. The complete variable domain, with remaining parts taken from reference TRBV9 and TRBJ1-6, reads DSGVTQTPKHLITATGQRVTLRCSPRSGDLSVYWYQQSLDQGLQFLIQYYNGEERAKGNILERFSAQQFPDLHSELNLSSLELGDSALYFCASSVAARDSPLHFGNGTRLTVT.

The chain has TRBV6-5 and TRBJ1-1; 9 nucleotides align to TRBD1. This CDR3 has 14 amino acids. V shed 7 bases, J shed 1 base, and the junction held 4 bases outside the gene matches. Germline loops: CDR1 MNHEY, CDR2 SVGAGI. CDR3 in amino acids: CASTRDRANTEAFF. CDR3 nucleotide sequence: TGTGCCAGCACCAGGGACAGGGCGAACACTGAAGCTTTCTTT.

The rearrangement joins TRBV6-5 to TRBJ1-1; TRBD1 might be the D (5 bases). Trimming pared 3 bases from V and 4 bases from J, leaving 12 bases between. CDR1 is MNHEY and CDR2 is SVGAGI in the germline V gene. The CDR3 contains 14 residues. The CDR3 loop is CASSYLAGGTEAFF. CDR3 DNA: TGTGCCAGCAGTTATCTGGCGGGGGGCACTGAAGCTTTCTTT.

V is TRBV6-1 and J is TRBJ1-4; TRBD1 is a possible D gene (6 bases). The germline CDR1 and CDR2 sequences are MNHNS and SASEGT. The CDR3 spans 15 residues. The V gene lost 2 bases and the J gene lost 7 bases, with 14 bases spanning the gap. The CDR3 reads CASSEYQGIGEKLFF. DNA of the CDR3: TGTGCCAGCAGTGAATATCAGGGGATAGGTGAAAAACTGTTTTTT.

The chain joins TRBV30 to TRBJ2-1; TRBD2 might be the D (5 bases). V was trimmed by 2 bases and J by 8 bases, leaving 10 bases between them. Germline V gives CDR1 GTSNPN, CDR2 SVGIG (reference sequence). The CDR3 totals 12 residues. The CDR3 protein is CAWSRGGDEQFF. The CDR3 nucleotides are TGTGCCTGGAGTCGGGGTGGGGATGAGCAGTTCTTC.

The chain couples TRBV7-3 to TRBJ2-4, with 14 bases fitting TRBD2. From germline, CDR1 is SGHTA and CDR2 FQGTGA. J gave up 7 bases and V 4 bases, and 9 bases lay outside the gene matches. This CDR3 is 17 amino acids long. The DNA of the CDR3 is TGTGCCAGCAGCTCCGGGACTAGCGGGAGAAGAGAGAACATTCAGTACTTC. Translated: CASSSGTSGRRENIQYF.

The chain couples TRBV5-4 to TRBJ1-1; a weak D match, TRBD1 (5 bases). The ends were cut back, 5 bases at V and 1 base at J, with 15 bases in the middle. This CDR3 is built from 15 residues. Germline V CDR1 and CDR2: SGHNT, YYREEE (reference sequence). CDR3 region: CASSPETAENTEAFF. Here the CDR3 DNA reads TGTGCCAGCAGTCCTGAGACAGCCGAGAACACTGAAGCTTTCTTT.

The rearrangement joins TRBV18 to TRBJ2-5; D is unresolved. V was trimmed by 1 base and J by 1 base, leaving 16 bases between them. The germline CDR1 and CDR2 sequences are KGHSH and LQKENI. This CDR3 contains 17 residues. The CDR3 coding sequence is TGTGCCAGCTCACCACTTCGACACCTGTTGACCCAAGAGACCCAGTACTTC. The encoded protein is CASSPLRHLLTQETQYF.

The chain employs TRBV18 and TRBJ2-1; 7 nucleotides agree with TRBD2. CDR3 length: 15 amino acids. V was pared by 2 bases and J by 4 bases, with 5 bases of the junction left unmatched. Per germline, CDR1 KGHSH and CDR2 LQKENI. CDR3 nucleotide sequence: TGTGCCAGCTCACCAATCGCGGGAGAATACAATGAGCAGTTCTTC. It is translated as CASSPIAGEYNEQFF.

J is TRBJ2-7 and V is TRBV5-1; 11 nucleotides agree with TRBD2. The germline CDR1 and CDR2 sequences are SGHRS and YFSETQ. The J segment lost 0 bases and the V segment lost 0 bases, leaving 5 bases of the junction unmatched. This CDR3 is 17 amino acids long. In DNA form, the CDR3 reads TGCGCCAGCAGCTTGGGAAGGGGACTAGCGGCCTCCTACGAGCAGTACTTC. It codes for CASSLGRGLAASYEQYF. Full variable domain (outside the CDR3, taken from reference TRBV5-1 and TRBJ2-7): KAGVTQTPRYLIKTRGQQVTLSCSPISGHRSVSWYQQTPGQGLQFLFEYFSETQRNKGNFPGRFSGRQFSNSRSEMNVSTLELGDSALYLCASSLGRGLAASYEQYFGPGTRLTVT.